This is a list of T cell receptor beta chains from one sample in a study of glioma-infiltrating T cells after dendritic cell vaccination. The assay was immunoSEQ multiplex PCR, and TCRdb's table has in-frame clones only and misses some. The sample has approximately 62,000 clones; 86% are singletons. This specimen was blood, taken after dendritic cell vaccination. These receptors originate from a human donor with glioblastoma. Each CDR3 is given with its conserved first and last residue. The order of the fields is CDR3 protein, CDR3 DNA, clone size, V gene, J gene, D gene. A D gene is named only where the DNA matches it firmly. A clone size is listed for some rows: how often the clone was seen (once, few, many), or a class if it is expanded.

CANPAGGLGYTF,TGTGCCAACCCAGCGGGGGGCTTGGGCTACACCTTC,NA,TRBV6-5,TRBJ1-2,NA
CASSISGGRETQYF,TGTGCCAGCAGCATTAGCGGGGGTAGAGAGACCCAGTACTTC,NA,TRBV11-2,TRBJ2-5,TRBD2
CASSPDRGPNEKLFF,TGCGCCAGCAGCCCAGACAGGGGGCCGAATGAAAAACTGTTTTTT,NA,TRBV5-1,TRBJ1-4,TRBD1
CASSRGGSGANVLTF,TGTGCCAGCTCACGGGGGGGCTCTGGGGCCAACGTCCTGACTTTC,NA,TRBV18,TRBJ2-6,TRBD2
CASSPGQGAPYEQYF,TGTGCCAGCTCACCAGGGCAGGGGGCACCCTACGAGCAGTACTTC,once,TRBV18,TRBJ2-7,TRBD1
CASSEPGGEKLFF,TGTGCCAGCAGCGAGCCGGGAGGTGAAAAACTGTTTTTT,NA,TRBV9,TRBJ1-4,NA
CASSIGDRGDTQYF,TGTGCCAGTAGTATAGGAGACAGGGGAGATACGCAGTATTTT,NA,TRBV19,TRBJ2-3,TRBD1
CASSYTPGQGTDTQYF,TGTGCCAGCAGTTACACACCGGGACAGGGCACAGATACGCAGTATTTT,NA,TRBV6-5,TRBJ2-3,TRBD1
CASTPGLGAGEQYF,TGTGCCAGTACACCGGGACTAGGGGCGGGCGAGCAGTACTTC,NA,TRBV2,TRBJ2-7,TRBD2
CASSLGLAGVKETQYF,TGCGCCAGCAGCTTGGGGCTAGCGGGGGTGAAAGAGACCCAGTACTTC,NA,TRBV5-1,TRBJ2-5,TRBD2
CASSASRQGISEQYF,TGTGCCAGCAGCGCCTCAAGACAGGGAATTTCCGAGCAGTACTTC,NA,TRBV9,TRBJ2-7,TRBD1
CASSLNGQGRPYEQYF,TGCGCCAGCAGCCTTAATGGACAGGGGCGACCCTACGAGCAGTACTTC,NA,TRBV5-1,TRBJ2-7,TRBD1
CASSSAAGTFMGTEAFF,TGTGCCAGCAGCTCAGCCGCGGGGACCTTTATGGGCACTGAAGCTTTCTTT,NA,TRBV7-9,TRBJ1-1,NA
CASSPTSGGVGYTF,TGTGCCAGCAGCCCGACGTCGGGGGGAGTTGGCTACACCTTC,few,TRBV9,TRBJ1-2,NA
CASSPELQPNYGYTF,TGCGCCAGCAGTCCGGAGCTACAACCTAACTATGGCTACACCTTC,NA,TRBV5-1,TRBJ1-2,NA
CASSYGADQPQHF,TGTGCCAGCAGCTATGGAGCGGATCAGCCCCAGCATTTT,few,TRBV7-9,TRBJ1-5,NA
CASSVQGGEAFF,TGTGCCAGCAGTGTTCAGGGGGGTGAAGCTTTCTTT,NA,TRBV6-5,TRBJ1-1,TRBD1
CAWSAGQSFNQPQHF,TGTGCCTGGAGTGCGGGACAGTCCTTCAATCAGCCCCAGCATTTT,NA,TRBV30,TRBJ1-5,TRBD1
CASRTGTGNLGGYEQYF,TGTGCCAGCAGAACCGGGACAGGGAATTTGGGGGGTTACGAGCAGTACTTC,NA,TRBV11-2,TRBJ2-7,TRBD1
CASSSQGAGTEAFF,TGTGCCAGCAGCTCACAGGGGGCGGGCACTGAAGCTTTCTTT,once,TRBV7-3,TRBJ1-1,TRBD1
CASSSRTGSGNTIYF,TGTGCCAGCAGCTCTCGGACAGGGTCTGGAAACACCATATATTTT,once,TRBV7-2,TRBJ1-3,TRBD1
CASSSRTMNTEAFF,TGTGCCAGCAGCAGTAGGACAATGAACACTGAAGCTTTCTTT,once,TRBV5-4,TRBJ1-1,NA
CASSRQTDYSPLHF,TGTGCCAGCAGCCGACAGACAGATTATTCACCCCTCCACTTT,NA,TRBV28,TRBJ1-6,NA
CASSVVAQGAPNYGYTF,TGTGCCAGCAGCGTAGTAGCCCAGGGGGCGCCTAACTATGGCTACACCTTC,NA,TRBV9,TRBJ1-2,TRBD1
CASSSGQGVVYEQYF,TGTGCCAGCAGCTCCGGACAGGGGGTTGTGTACGAGCAGTACTTC,NA,TRBV11-3,TRBJ2-7,TRBD1
CASSDGHSGANVLTF,TGTGCCAGCAGTGACGGACACTCTGGGGCCAACGTCCTGACTTTC,few,TRBV6-4,TRBJ2-6,NA
CASSLARQGGSELYEQYF,TGTGCCAGCAGCTTAGCAAGGCAGGGGGGATCCGAACTATACGAGCAGTACTTC,NA,TRBV7-2,TRBJ2-7,NA
CASSHPNPGTRNTEAFF,TGTGCCAGCAGCCACCCAAACCCGGGGACACGGAACACTGAAGCTTTCTTT,once,TRBV11-3,TRBJ1-1,NA
CASSWGDLGSPLHF,TGTGCCAGCAGCTGGGGGGACCTGGGTTCACCCCTCCACTTT,NA,TRBV5-4,TRBJ1-6,NA
CASSLTQGYLGELFF,TGTGCCAGCAGCTTGACACAGGGGTATTTGGGGGAGCTGTTTTTT,NA,TRBV5-5,TRBJ2-2,TRBD1
CASSPSGGQGAAETQYF,TGTGCCAGCTCACCAAGCGGGGGACAGGGGGCTGCGGAGACCCAGTACTTC,NA,TRBV18,TRBJ2-5,TRBD1
CASRTRGLRYGYTF,TGTGCCAGCAGAACCCGGGGACTCCGCTATGGCTACACCTTC,NA,TRBV6-5,TRBJ1-2,NA
CASSQVPRGRGNTEAFF,TGCGCCAGCAGCCAAGTCCCAAGAGGTAGAGGGAACACTGAAGCTTTCTTT,NA,TRBV4-1,TRBJ1-1,NA
CASSYEVDGELFF,TGCGCCAGCAGCTATGAGGTTGACGGGGAGCTGTTTTTT,NA,TRBV10-1,TRBJ2-2,NA
CASSQDGDSYNEQFF,TGCGCCAGCAGCCAAGACGGAGATTCCTACAATGAGCAGTTCTTC,NA,TRBV4-3,TRBJ2-1,NA
CASRGRDTEKLFF,TGTGCCAGCAGGGGCAGGGACACTGAAAAACTGTTTTTT,NA,TRBV2,TRBJ1-4,NA
CASSASGLAGAQYTFNEQFF,TGTGCCAGCAGCGCATCGGGACTAGCGGGGGCCCAGTATACTTTTAATGAGCAGTTCTTC,NA,TRBV9,TRBJ2-1,TRBD2
CASSDPSSYNEQFF,TGTGCCAGCAGTGACCCGAGCTCCTACAATGAGCAGTTCTTC,NA,TRBV2,TRBJ2-1,NA